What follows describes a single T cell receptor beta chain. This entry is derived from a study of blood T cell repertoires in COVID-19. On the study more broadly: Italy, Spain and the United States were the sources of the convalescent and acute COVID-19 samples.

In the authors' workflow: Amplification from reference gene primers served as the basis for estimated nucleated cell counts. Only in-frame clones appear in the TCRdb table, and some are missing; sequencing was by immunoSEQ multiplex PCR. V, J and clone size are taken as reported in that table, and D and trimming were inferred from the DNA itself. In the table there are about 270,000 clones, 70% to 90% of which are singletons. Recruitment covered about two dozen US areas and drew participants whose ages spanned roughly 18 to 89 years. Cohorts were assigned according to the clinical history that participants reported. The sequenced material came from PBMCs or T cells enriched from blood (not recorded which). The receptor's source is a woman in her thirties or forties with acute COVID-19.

The CDR3 nucleotides are TGTGCAAGTCGTCCCAATCCCCGGGGCTACACCTTC. It translates to CASRPNPRGYTF. V is TRBV12-2 and J is TRBJ1-2. TRBV12-2 is noted as a pseudogene. The CDR3 has 12 amino acids.